This TCR beta chain appears in the sequencing data of a study of PD-1 blockade in mismatch repair-deficient tumors. Study-level background: All were previously treated, progressing patients with around 12 mismatch repair-deficient cancer types. Overall study findings and caveats: Tumor-resident clones, often absent from pretreatment blood, expanded after pembrolizumab and then contracted.

Assay: immunoSEQ multiplex PCR; the TCRdb copy retains only in-frame clones and omits some. The top ten hold 3.3% of the sample, which has roughly 50,000 clones, over 65% seen once. V lost 4 bases to trimming and J lost 0 bases, with 13 bases between them. The CDR3 totals 16 residues. Per the germline V gene, CDR1 is PRHDT and CDR2 is FYEKMQ (reference sequence). Every patient had mismatch repair deficiency by PCR or immunohistochemistry. Three pembrolizumab responders had their TCRs sequenced. In regard to this clone: Its antigen is not identified.

The sequence derives from an adult with mismatch repair-deficient cancer. Specimen: peripheral blood, collected 4 weeks after starting pembrolizumab. This chain connects TRBV13 to TRBJ2-1, with unresolved D. CDR3 in amino acids: CASSSQLLSSYNEQFF. Here the CDR3 DNA reads TGTGCCAGCAGCTCCCAACTCCTGAGCTCCTACAATGAGCAGTTCTTC.